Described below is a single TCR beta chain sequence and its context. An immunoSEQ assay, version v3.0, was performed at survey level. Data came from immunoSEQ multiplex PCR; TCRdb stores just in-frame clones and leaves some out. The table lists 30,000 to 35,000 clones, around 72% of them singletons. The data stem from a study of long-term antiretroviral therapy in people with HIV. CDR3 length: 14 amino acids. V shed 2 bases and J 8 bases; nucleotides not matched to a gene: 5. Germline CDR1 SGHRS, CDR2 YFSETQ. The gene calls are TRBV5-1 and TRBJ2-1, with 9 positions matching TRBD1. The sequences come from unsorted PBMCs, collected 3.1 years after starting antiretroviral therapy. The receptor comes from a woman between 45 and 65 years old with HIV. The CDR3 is CASSFRWTGDEQFF. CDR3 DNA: TGCGCCAGCAGCTTTCGGTGGACAGGGGATGAGCAGTTCTTC.